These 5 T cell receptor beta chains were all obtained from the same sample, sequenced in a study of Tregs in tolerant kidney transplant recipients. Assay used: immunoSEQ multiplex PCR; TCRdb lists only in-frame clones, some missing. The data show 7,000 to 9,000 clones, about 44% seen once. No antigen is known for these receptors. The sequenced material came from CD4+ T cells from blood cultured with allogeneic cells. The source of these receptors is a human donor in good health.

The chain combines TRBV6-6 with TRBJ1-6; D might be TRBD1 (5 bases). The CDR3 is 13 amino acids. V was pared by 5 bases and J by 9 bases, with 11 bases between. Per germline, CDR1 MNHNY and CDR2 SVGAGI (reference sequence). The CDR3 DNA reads TGTGCCAGCAGTAGGGGCGGGTCTTCACCCCTCCACTTT. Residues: CASSRGGSSPLHF.

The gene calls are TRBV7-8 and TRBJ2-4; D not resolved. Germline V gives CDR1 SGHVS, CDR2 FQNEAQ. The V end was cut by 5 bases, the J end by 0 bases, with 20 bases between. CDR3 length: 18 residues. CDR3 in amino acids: CASSLRPQALLAKNIQYF. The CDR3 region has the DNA TGTGCCAGCAGCCTTCGCCCCCAGGCTCTTCTAGCCAAAAACATTCAGTACTTC. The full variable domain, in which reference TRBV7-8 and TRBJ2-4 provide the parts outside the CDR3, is GAGVSQSPRYKVAKRGQDVALRCDPISGHVSLFWYQQALGQGPEFLTYFQNEAQLDKSGLPSDRFFAERPEGSVSTLKIQRTQQEDSAVYLCASSLRPQALLAKNIQYFGAGTRLSVL.

The CDR3 reads CASSGQGAGTGELFF. Written as DNA, the CDR3 is TGTGCCAGCTCCGGACAGGGGGCGGGAACCGGGGAGCTGTTTTTT. The chain is built from TRBV6-5 and TRBJ2-2, with 11 bases identical to TRBD1. Germline-derived CDR1 and CDR2 are MNHEY and SVGAGI. CDR3 length equals 15 residues. V shed 8 bases and J 5 bases; nucleotides not matched to a gene: 7.

The CDR3 DNA sequence: TGTGCCAGCAGCCTAATAGGACAGGGGGCCGGCACCGGGGAGCTGTTTTTT. Translated: CASSLIGQGAGTGELFF. The chain couples TRBV7-3 to TRBJ2-2, with TRBD1 matching over 11 bases. After removal of 5 bases from V and 4 bases from J, the junction contained 9 bases not matched to a gene. CDR3 length equals 17 residues. Germline V CDR1 and CDR2: SGHTA, FQGTGA.

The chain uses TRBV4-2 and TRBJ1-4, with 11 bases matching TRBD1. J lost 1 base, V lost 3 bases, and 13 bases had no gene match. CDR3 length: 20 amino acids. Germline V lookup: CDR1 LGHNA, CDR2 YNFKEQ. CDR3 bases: TGTGCCAGCAGCCATAGAGGACAGGGGGCACACCCGGGAACTAATGAAAAACTGTTTTTT. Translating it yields CASSHRGQGAHPGTNEKLFF.